This T cell receptor (beta chain) was sequenced in a study of blood T cell repertoires in COVID-19. Background on the study: Sample material is recorded as cDNA or gDNA derived from T cells, B-cell-depleted T cells, or PBMCs.

V lost 3 bases, J lost 0 bases, and 5 bases lay in between. The CDR3 covers 13 residues. From germline, CDR1 is KGHSH and CDR2 LQKENI. In the original processing: Amplifying reference gene primers gave estimates of nucleated cell counts. Generated by immunoSEQ multiplex PCR, the TCRdb table keeps only in-frame clones and is missing some. The V and J calls and the clone size are those of that table, but D and trimming were determined from the DNA. The sample yields 22,000 or so clones, about 89% seen once. The chain uses TRBV18 and TRBJ1-1, with D unresolved. The sequenced sample was peripheral blood. This TCR was recovered from an older woman with active COVID-19. Here the CDR3 reads CASSPQLNTEAFF. The CDR3, as DNA: TGTGCCAGCTCACCCCAGTTGAACACTGAAGCTTTCTTT.